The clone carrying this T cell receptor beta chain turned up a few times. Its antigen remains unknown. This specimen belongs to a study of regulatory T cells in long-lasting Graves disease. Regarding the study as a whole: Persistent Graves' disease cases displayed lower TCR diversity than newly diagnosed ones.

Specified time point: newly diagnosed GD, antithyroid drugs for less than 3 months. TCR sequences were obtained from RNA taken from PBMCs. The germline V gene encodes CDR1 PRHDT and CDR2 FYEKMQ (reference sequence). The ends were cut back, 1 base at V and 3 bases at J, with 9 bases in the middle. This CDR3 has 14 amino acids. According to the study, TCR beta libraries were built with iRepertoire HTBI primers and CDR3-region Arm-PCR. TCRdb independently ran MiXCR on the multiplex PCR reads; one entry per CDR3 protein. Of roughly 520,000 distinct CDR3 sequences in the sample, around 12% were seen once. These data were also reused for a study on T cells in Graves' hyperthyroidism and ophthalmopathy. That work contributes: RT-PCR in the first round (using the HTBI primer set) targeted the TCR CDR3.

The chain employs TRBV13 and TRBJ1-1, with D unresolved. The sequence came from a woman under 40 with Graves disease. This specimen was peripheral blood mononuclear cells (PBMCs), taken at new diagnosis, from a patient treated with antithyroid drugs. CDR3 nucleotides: TGTGCCAGCAGCTTAGATAGGAAGGACACTGAAGCTTTCTTT. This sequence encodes CASSLDRKDTEAFF.